Sequencing of this TCR beta chain was carried out in a study of Ad26.COV2.S vaccination and SARS-CoV-2 variants. Study-wide results and limits: Those who received vaccine or placebo ended up with similar non-spike TCR breadth.

CDR1 SNHLY and CDR2 FYNNEI come from the germline V gene. The CDR3 is 18 residues long. The ends lost 5 bases at V and 4 bases at J; junction bases unmatched: 9. Noted treatment: 19 received Ad26.COV2.S at low or high dose, single or two shots; several received placebo; per-sample allocation not given. Day 63 after the first vaccine or placebo injection was the time point for sampling. TCRdb keeps only in-frame clones here, not all; method: immunoSEQ multiplex PCR. Among roughly 390,000 clones listed, roughly nine tenths were seen once. As regards this clone: Its antigen remains unknown.

The receptor comes from a person between 18 and 59 years old who received the Ad26.COV2.S COVID-19 vaccine or a placebo. Sequences were derived from peripheral blood, sampled in a trial of Ad26.COV2.S vaccine versus placebo. This sequence joins TRBV2 and TRBJ2-3, with TRBD2 matching 16 bases. This CDR3 reads CASSTGTSGGAHPDTQYF. DNA of the CDR3: TGTGCCAGCAGTACCGGGACTAGCGGGGGGGCCCACCCAGATACGCAGTATTTT.